This section outlines one T cell receptor beta chain sequence together with its context. Its specificity is not known. The method was immunoSEQ multiplex PCR; TCRdb's version includes in-frame clones alone and lacks a portion of them. The sample shows some 120,000 clones, roughly 88% of them seen only once. This entry is derived from a study of T cell responses to AZD1222 COVID-19 vaccine. Broader study findings: AZD1222 recipients seropositive at baseline numbered only 5 or 6.

This CDR3 has 17 residues. Germline trimming cut 11 bases from V and 2 bases from J; bases unmatched to any gene: 20. Germline values: CDR1 ENHRY, CDR2 SYGVKD. This TCR derives from an adult in good health. This material consisted of peripheral blood, taken on day 0 of AZD1222 vaccination. The J gene is TRBJ2-5, the V gene TRBV10-3; 7 bases fit TRBD2. The CDR3 bases are TGTGCCGCAAACTCGGGCGGGGCGGGGGATCTTCAAGAGACCCAGTACTTC. This encodes CAANSGGAGDLQETQYF.